One T cell receptor (beta chain) is described in this entry. CDR3 size: 14 residues. Trimming at V came to 4 bases and at J to 10 bases, leaving 10 bases not matched to a gene. Germline V gene lookup returns CDR1 GTSNPN and CDR2 SVGIG (reference sequence). Authors' methods: Estimated nucleated cell counts came from reference gene primer amplification. Profiled with immunoSEQ multiplex PCR; TCRdb holds only in-frame clones, not every one. The V and J calls and clone size are taken from that table; D and trimming were inferred from the DNA. The profile shows about 90,000 clones, 87% of them singletons. This sample was taken from a study of blood T cell repertoires in COVID-19. Across the study: The United States, Italy and Spain provided the acute and convalescent COVID-19 samples. PBMCs, B-cell-depleted T cells, or T cells provided the cDNA or gDNA that made up the material.

This receptor was taken from a male donor with acute or convalescent COVID-19. The rearrangement links TRBV30 to TRBJ2-2, with 9 bases fitting TRBD2. The material sequenced was peripheral blood. CDR3 DNA: TGTGCCTGGAACCTGGGGGCGGGAGGGAAGGAGCTGTTTTTT. Translation: CAWNLGAGGKELFF.